One sample yielded the 26 T cell receptor beta chains listed below, sequenced in a study of cytomegalovirus exposure and HLA in healthy donors. Researchers ran the PCR with 60 Vbeta and 13 Jbeta primers. The protocol was immunoSEQ multiplex PCR, while the TCRdb copy is restricted to in-frame clones and leaves out a portion. The sample holds 150,000 to 200,000 clones, 70% to 80% seen once. Material: PBMCs. All receptors come from a man between 18 and 35 years old in good health and CMV-seropositive.

V and J are TRBV29-1 and TRBJ2-7, with 10 bases aligning to TRBD1. The V gene's germline CDR1 is SQVTM and CDR2 ANQGSEA. V gave up 6 bases and J gave up 7 bases; unmatched junction bases: 9. The CDR3 extends over 13 amino acids. The CDR3 DNA reads as TGCAGCGTCATGACAGGGGGCAATTTTGAGCAGTACTTC. The encoded protein is CSVMTGGNFEQYF.

The rearrangement joins TRBV27 to TRBJ2-5; D may be TRBD2 (6 bases). Germline lookup yields CDR1 MNHEY and CDR2 SMNVEV (reference sequence). The CDR3 runs 14 residues. Trimming took 6 bases from V and 5 from J, leaving 16 bases between them. CDR3 DNA sequence: TGTGCCAGCAGGGAGGGCAGGCTAATGGAGACCCAGTACTTC. It codes for CASREGRLMETQYF.

V usage is TRBV29-1 and J usage is TRBJ1-2, with 11 positions matching TRBD1. V dropped 3 bases and J dropped 4; count of bases not matched to a gene: 10. The germline CDR1 and CDR2 sequences are SQVTM and ANQGSEA. CDR3 size: 16 residues. The CDR3 DNA follows: TGCAGCGTTGACCCGGGACAGGGGGTTCCAGTCTATGGCTACACCTTC. Its translation is CSVDPGQGVPVYGYTF.

This clone occurred a few times. The chain employs TRBV27 and TRBJ2-3; TRBD1 might be the D (6 bases). This CDR3 contains 16 residues. With 5 bases removed from V and 6 bases from J, the gap between germline ends came to 21 bases. Germline V gene sequence: CDR1 MNHEY, CDR2 SMNVEV (reference sequence). The CDR3 DNA is TGTGCCAGCAGTGGGGACGGTACCCTTCAGGGGGATACGCAGTATTTT. As protein: CASSGDGTLQGDTQYF.

The chain carries TRBV6-1 and TRBJ1-5; 9 nucleotides match TRBD1. Germline trimming cut 6 bases from V and 8 bases from J; bases unmatched to any gene: 11. This CDR3 has 15 residues. From germline, CDR1 is MNHNS and CDR2 SASEGT. CDR3 coding DNA: TGTGCCAGCAGCGGGACAGGGATTGTTTATAAGCCCCAGCATTTT. This translates into CASSGTGIVYKPQHF.

The chain has TRBV15 and TRBJ1-2; possibly TRBD1 for D (5 bases). CDR3 size: 15 residues. Germline values: CDR1 LNHNV, CDR2 YYDKDF (reference sequence). V was pared by 5 bases and J by 2 bases, with 15 bases between. The CDR3 loop is CATSRQGSANYGYTF. CDR3 nucleotides: TGTGCCACCAGCCGCCAGGGCAGTGCCAACTATGGCTACACCTTC.

There are a few counts of this clone. The chain links TRBV4-1 to TRBJ1-3, with D possibly TRBD1 on 5 matching bases. Per the germline V gene, CDR1 is MGHRA and CDR2 is YSYEKL. Trimming took off 4 bases at V and 4 bases at J, with 17 bases between the two ends. This CDR3 comprises 16 residues. This CDR3 reads CASSPGGAPGGNTIYF. The DNA of the CDR3 is TGCGCCAGCAGCCCCGGAGGGGCCCCCGGAGGAAACACCATATATTTT.

The sample holds one count of this clone. This chain uses TRBV14 with TRBJ2-5, with a weak D call TRBD2 (5 bases). CDR3 size: 13 residues. The V end was cut by 2 bases, the J end by 9 bases, with 13 bases between. In germline, CDR1 is SGHDN, CDR2 FVKESK. The CDR3, as DNA: TGTGCCAGCAGCCAACCATCGGGGTGGGCCCAGTACTTC. Protein product: CASSQPSGWAQYF.

The chain links TRBV11-2 to TRBJ2-5; a possible D gene is TRBD2 (6 bases). The CDR3 covers 15 residues. Looked up from germline, CDR1 is SGHAT and CDR2 is FQNNGV. Trimming took off 4 bases at V and 5 bases at J, with 17 bases between the two ends. The DNA of the CDR3 is TGTGCCAGCAGCTCTGGGACTCGCCCTGAGGAGACCCAGTACTTC. Its translation: CASSSGTRPEETQYF.

J is TRBJ2-7 and V is TRBV18, with TRBD2 identical over 12 bases. The length of the CDR3 is 15 residues. V dropped 6 bases and J dropped 7; count of bases not matched to a gene: 10. CDR1 and CDR2 (germline): KGHSH, LQKENI. The CDR3 spells CASSPRLAGAREQYF. CDR3 coding DNA: TGTGCCAGCTCCCCGAGACTAGCGGGAGCGCGGGAGCAGTACTTC.

This clone was observed a few times. Other DNA sequences in the sample encode the same CDR3. The V call is TRBV10-3, the J call TRBJ1-2, with 8 positions matching TRBD1. Per the germline V gene, CDR1 is ENHRY and CDR2 is SYGVKD. Germline trimming cut 0 bases from V and 8 bases from J; bases unmatched to any gene: 8. The CDR3 contains 15 residues. This CDR3 reads CAISESSLGTGGYTF. The DNA of the CDR3 is TGTGCCATCAGTGAGTCGAGTTTGGGGACAGGCGGCTACACCTTC.

Note on this clone: The same CDR3 is also encoded by other DNA sequences in this sample. The chain combines TRBV6-5 with TRBJ1-2; D is possibly TRBD1 (5 bases). Per germline, CDR1 MNHEY and CDR2 SVGAGI. The CDR3 totals 13 residues. V was shortened by 2 bases and J by 2 bases, with 6 bases between the two germline ends. The CDR3 spells CASSYRQNYGYTF. The CDR3 nucleotides read TGTGCCAGCAGTTACCGACAGAACTATGGCTACACCTTC.

The chain joins TRBV6-6 to TRBJ1-5; a weak D match, TRBD1 (5 bases). Trimming shortened V by 6 bases and J by 10 bases, and 19 bases separated the two germline ends. The germline V gene has CDR1 MNHNY and CDR2 SVGAGI (reference sequence). This CDR3 region has 14 residues. The CDR3 nucleotides are TGTGCCAGCAGCGACAAGACAGTCGACGGACCCCAGCATTTT. Residues: CASSDKTVDGPQHF.

This chain joins TRBV29-1 and TRBJ2-5; 9 bases are shared with TRBD2. CDR1 and CDR2 (germline): SQVTM, ANQGSEA. Trimming cost V 6 bases and J 3 bases; bases outside gene matches: 5. This CDR3 region has 13 residues. In DNA, the CDR3 is TGCAGCGTCTCCGGGACTAGCAAAGAGACCCAGTACTTC. This sequence encodes CSVSGTSKETQYF.

The V gene is TRBV19, the J gene TRBJ2-7; 7 bases agree with TRBD1. Trimming removed 5 bases from V and 3 bases from J; junction bases left unmatched: 4. Looked up from germline, CDR1 is LNHDA and CDR2 is SQIVND (reference sequence). The CDR3 runs to 13 residues. The DNA of the CDR3 is TGTGCCAGTAGTTTGACAGGGTTCTACGAGCAGTACTTC. As protein: CASSLTGFYEQYF. The full variable domain, with the rest looked up from reference TRBV19 and TRBJ2-7, is DGGITQSPKYLFRKEGQNVTLSCEQNLNHDAMYWYRQDPGQGLRLIYYSQIVNDFQKGDIAEGYSVSREKKESFPLTVTSAQKNPTAFYLCASSLTGFYEQYFGPGTRLTVT.

The gene calls are TRBV19 and TRBJ1-2, with D maybe TRBD1 (5 bases). This CDR3 comprises 14 residues. Trimming stripped 0 bases from V and 6 bases from J, with 11 bases between. The V gene's germline CDR1 is LNHDA and CDR2 SQIVND (reference sequence). CDR3 DNA: TGTGCCAGTAGTATAGATTACCACAGGAATGGCTACACCTTC. This codes for CASSIDYHRNGYTF.

V usage is TRBV27 and J usage is TRBJ2-6; TRBD1 aligns across 11 bases. Germline lookup yields CDR1 MNHEY and CDR2 SMNVEV (reference sequence). The CDR3 is made up of 17 amino acids. V lost 9 bases to trimming and J lost 1 base; unmatched junction nucleotides: 8. This CDR3 is CARRTGGILSGANVLTF. CDR3 bases: TGTGCCAGAAGGACAGGGGGCATTTTGTCTGGGGCCAACGTCCTGACTTTC.

This chain joins TRBV7-9 and TRBJ2-1; TRBD2 matches at 16 bases. Germline assignment: CDR1 SEHNR and CDR2 FQNEAQ (reference sequence). Trimming cost V 2 bases and J 7 bases; bases outside gene matches: 5. The CDR3 extends over 17 amino acids. This CDR3 reads CASSLPQGLAGGNEQFF. CDR3 coding DNA: TGTGCCAGCAGCTTACCCCAGGGACTAGCGGGGGGGAATGAGCAGTTCTTC.

This clone was detected only a few times. This same CDR3 is encoded by further DNA sequences in the sample. V and J are TRBV5-6 and TRBJ2-1; D not resolved. This CDR3 spans 14 amino acids. The germline V and J ends were trimmed by 0 bases and 0 bases, with 4 bases remaining between them. Germline CDR1 reads SGHDT; CDR2 reads YYEEEE. The CDR3 DNA reads as TGTGCCAGCAGCTTGGGGAGCTCCTACAATGAGCAGTTCTTC. Amino acids: CASSLGSSYNEQFF.

The chain uses TRBV19 and TRBJ2-7; 9 positions match TRBD1. The CDR3 totals 15 residues. The trim removed 0 bases at V and 3 bases at J, leaving 3 bases unmatched. Germline assignment: CDR1 LNHDA and CDR2 SQIVND (reference sequence). CDR3 in DNA: TGTGCCAGTAGTATAGACACAGGGGGCTACTACGAGCAGTACTTC. It encodes CASSIDTGGYYEQYF.

The chain has TRBV1 and TRBJ2-3; the table calls TRBD2, which could not be checked here. TRBV1 is a known pseudogene. CDR3 size: 13 residues. CDR3 sequence: CTSSQEEQDTQYF. CDR3 sequence (DNA): TGCACCAGCAGCCAAGAGGAGCAAGATACGCAGTATTTT.

The V and J genes are TRBV30 and TRBJ1-1; no clear D gene. The germline gives CDR1 GTSNPN, CDR2 SVGIG (reference sequence). The ends were cut back, 4 bases at V and 1 base at J, with 7 bases in the middle. This CDR3 has 12 residues. CDR3 region: CAWNSGNTEAFF. CDR3 coding DNA: TGTGCCTGGAACAGTGGGAACACTGAAGCTTTCTTT. Drawing the rest from reference TRBV30 and TRBJ1-1, the complete variable domain is SQTIHQWPATLVQPVGSPLSLECTVEGTSNPNLYWYRQAAGRGLQLLFYSVGIGQISSEVPQNLSASRPQDRQFILSSKKLLLSDSGFYLCAWNSGNTEAFFGQGTRLTVV.

The rearrangement links TRBV10-3 to TRBJ2-2; D remains ambiguous. CDR1 is ENHRY, CDR2 SYGVKD, per germline. The CDR3 loop spans 16 amino acids. V was trimmed by 1 base and J by 1 base, leaving 10 bases between them. DNA of the CDR3: TGTGCCATCAGTGAGTACCAGTCTGGGAACACCGGGGAGCTGTTTTTT. Its translation is CAISEYQSGNTGELFF.

This clone is a singleton in its sample. The gene calls are TRBV4-1 and TRBJ1-3; D not resolved. Germline V CDR1 and CDR2: MGHRA, YSYEKL. The CDR3 is made up of 15 amino acids. V was trimmed by 1 base and J by 4 bases, leaving 11 bases between them. The CDR3 loop reads CASSQAFTRGNTIYF. CDR3 sequence (DNA): TGCGCCAGCAGCCAAGCGTTCACGAGAGGAAACACCATATATTTT.

In this sample, this clone turned up a few times. The chain joins TRBV21-1 to TRBJ1-5; the table's D call, TRBD1, has no DNA check behind it. TRBV21-1 is a documented pseudogene. The CDR3 sequence is 14 residues long. This chain's CDR3 is CASSNRTPHQPQHF. The CDR3 DNA reads as TGTGCCAGCAGCAACCGGACACCTCATCAGCCCCAGCATTTT.

On this clone: The conserved phenylalanine or tryptophan normally closing the CDR3 is absent here, so this likely arose from a read error. The chain uses TRBV6-1 and TRBJ1-5; D not resolved. The V and J ends lost 7 bases and 3 bases respectively, with 13 bases between them. The germline V gene encodes CDR1 MNHNS and CDR2 SASEGT. There are 14 residues in the CDR3. CDR3 sequence: CASIISRDNQPQHL. The CDR3 DNA reads TGTGCCAGCATCATCAGTAGGGACAATCAGCCCCAGCATCTT.